A single sample is the source of the 25 T cell receptor beta chains below, sequenced in a study of cytomegalovirus exposure and HLA in healthy donors. Both 60 Vbeta primers and 13 Jbeta primers went into the PCR. This table comes from immunoSEQ multiplex PCR, and its TCRdb copy is limited to in-frame clones, with some not included. The sample lists some 110,000 clones; 65% were seen once. The sequenced sample was PBMCs. All receptors come from a woman between 40 and 50 years old in good health and CMV-seropositive.

This clone turned up a few times. The chain recombines TRBV18 with TRBJ2-7; 10 positions agree with TRBD2. The CDR3 loop spans 16 amino acids. Germline loops: CDR1 KGHSH, CDR2 LQKENI. Unmatched junction bases numbered 10, after V lost 3 bases and J lost 5 bases. CDR3 in DNA: TGTGCCAGCTCACCCCAGGAAGGTAGCGGGAGGAACGAGCAGTACTTC. This encodes CASSPQEGSGRNEQYF.

The gene calls are TRBV4-3 and TRBJ1-1; 9 bases are shared with TRBD1. Trimming took 3 bases from V and 4 from J; bases not matched to a gene: 6. Looked up from germline, CDR1 is LGHNA and CDR2 is YSLEER. The CDR3 contains 15 residues. The chain's CDR3 is CASSHLGTGITEAFF. In nucleotides, the CDR3 is TGCGCCAGCAGCCATCTAGGGACAGGGATCACTGAAGCTTTCTTT.

Regarding this clone: A read error may account for a junction end that differs from germline. The CDR3: CATSSGSHEQFF. The CDR3 DNA is TGTGCCACCAGTAGCGGGAGTCATGAGCAGTTCTTC. The chain has TRBV6-5 and TRBJ2-1, with TRBD2 matching over 9 bases. The CDR3 loop spans 12 amino acids. Germline assignment: CDR1 MNHEY and CDR2 SVGAGI.

V is TRBV6-6 and J is TRBJ2-1; D might be TRBD1 (6 bases). This CDR3 is built from 16 residues. V shed 0 bases and J shed 8 bases, with 17 bases lying between them. Looked up from germline, CDR1 is MNHNY and CDR2 is SVGAGI (reference sequence). CDR3 in amino acids: CASSYSSPGTSYEQFF. In nucleotides, the CDR3 is TGTGCCAGCAGTTACTCGAGTCCCGGGACAAGCTATGAGCAGTTCTTC.

The chain recombines TRBV4-1 with TRBJ1-6, with 8 bases aligning to TRBD1. The J segment lost 11 bases and the V segment lost 0 bases, leaving 6 bases of the junction unmatched. Germline assignment: CDR1 MGHRA and CDR2 YSYEKL. The CDR3 contains 15 residues. The CDR3 is CASSQESTGGTPLHF. CDR3 coding DNA: TGCGCCAGCAGCCAAGAGAGCACAGGGGGGACACCCCTCCACTTT.

This clone appeared a single time. The chain links TRBV19 to TRBJ1-2; unclear D gene. The CDR3 is made up of 14 amino acids. V lost 6 bases to trimming and J lost 4 bases, with 15 bases between them. The V gene's germline CDR1 is LNHDA and CDR2 SQIVND (reference sequence). The CDR3 loop is CASRAPASGYGYTF. Here the CDR3 DNA reads TGTGCCAGTAGGGCCCCAGCGTCCGGCTATGGCTACACCTTC.

V and J are TRBV4-3 and TRBJ2-7; 7 nucleotides match TRBD1. CDR3 size: 16 residues. Germline V CDR1 and CDR2: LGHNA, YSLEER. With 0 bases clipped from V and 3 bases from J, the junction kept 8 bases outside the gene matches. The CDR3 here is CASSQETGAQGYEQYF. The CDR3, as DNA: TGCGCCAGCAGCCAAGAAACAGGGGCTCAAGGCTACGAGCAGTACTTC.

This clone showed up just a few times. The genes are TRBV5-4 and TRBJ2-1; 8 nucleotides align to TRBD2. This CDR3 comprises 16 residues. The trim removed 1 base at V and 4 bases at J, leaving 7 bases unmatched. Germline values: CDR1 SGHNT, CDR2 YYREEE (reference sequence). Here the CDR3 reads CASSLFWREDYNEQFF. The DNA of the CDR3 is TGTGCCAGCAGCTTGTTCTGGCGGGAGGATTACAATGAGCAGTTCTTC.

The chain carries TRBV6-6 and TRBJ2-3; no reliable D call. Germline values: CDR1 MNHNY, CDR2 SVGAGI (reference sequence). V lost 0 bases to trimming and J lost 5 bases, with 15 bases between them. The CDR3 totals 16 residues. The CDR3 coding sequence is TGTGCCAGCAGTTACTCACGAGATATCAGAGGAGATACGCAGTATTTT. Its protein is CASSYSRDIRGDTQYF.

In its sample, this clone was seen once. This sequence joins TRBV14 and TRBJ2-7; 9 nucleotides align to TRBD1. The germline V gene has CDR1 SGHDN and CDR2 FVKESK. The CDR3 loop spans 16 amino acids. The junction had 5 bases not matched to a gene; V was cut back by 0 bases and J by 2 bases. The CDR3 DNA reads as TGTGCCAGCAGCCAAGATCCAGGGACAGGGACCTACGAGCAGTACTTC. Its translation is CASSQDPGTGTYEQYF.

The chain has TRBV18 and TRBJ2-3, with D possibly being TRBD2 (6 bases). The CDR3 covers 16 residues. Germline V lookup: CDR1 KGHSH, CDR2 LQKENI. The V and J ends lost 0 bases and 7 bases respectively, with 17 bases between them. This CDR3 reads CASSPPSAGGRNTQYF. CDR3 coding DNA: TGTGCCAGCTCACCACCGAGTGCCGGAGGGAGAAATACGCAGTATTTT.

The gene calls are TRBV4-1 and TRBJ2-7, with D perhaps TRBD1 (6 bases). Trimming removed 1 base at V and 4 bases at J, with 14 bases between. The germline V gene encodes CDR1 MGHRA and CDR2 YSYEKL. The CDR3 is 15 amino acids. The CDR3 sequence is CASSQVVQGTYEQYF. In DNA, the CDR3 is TGCGCCAGCAGCCAAGTCGTCCAGGGGACGTACGAGCAGTACTTC.

This clone was recorded at least ten times. J is TRBJ1-1 and V is TRBV6-5; 9 nucleotides line up with TRBD1. From germline, CDR1 is MNHEY and CDR2 SVGAGI. Losses at the gene ends were 6 bases for V and 8 bases for J; bases not matched to a gene: 10. The length of the CDR3 is 14 residues. Here the CDR3 DNA reads TGTGCCAGCAGCCTAAGCACAGGGACAGGGGAAGCTTTCTTT. Residues: CASSLSTGTGEAFF.

The chain links TRBV11-3 to TRBJ2-1, with 10 nucleotides matching TRBD2. The V segment lost 5 bases and the J segment 4 bases; nucleotides outside the gene matches: 5. The CDR3 runs to 15 residues. Germline assignment: CDR1 SGHNT and CDR2 YENEEA. The CDR3 sequence: CASSPRLAGYNEQFF. In DNA, the CDR3 is TGTGCCAGCAGCCCCAGACTAGCGGGTTACAATGAGCAGTTCTTC.

V gene TRBV20-1 combines with J gene TRBJ2-5; D may be TRBD2 (5 bases). Germline V gene lookup returns CDR1 DFQATT and CDR2 SNEGSKA (reference sequence). This CDR3 has 11 residues. The V and J ends lost 2 bases and 5 bases respectively, with 6 bases between them. CDR3 bases: TGCAGTGCTAGACGAGGGGAGACCCAGTACTTC. Translated, it gives CSARRGETQYF.

This chain links TRBV7-2 with TRBJ2-2; TRBD2 aligns across 9 bases. Germline trimming cut 10 bases from V and 2 bases from J; bases unmatched to any gene: 8. CDR1 is SGHTA, CDR2 FQGNSA, per germline. The CDR3 sequence is 15 residues long. The CDR3 sequence: CATSPTSGNTGELFF. The DNA for the CDR3 is TGTGCCACCAGTCCGACTAGCGGAAACACCGGGGAGCTGTTTTTT.

This clone was seen only a few times. The chain has TRBV14 and TRBJ1-2; TRBD1 matches 10 bases. The CDR3 length is 15 residues. Germline V lookup: CDR1 SGHDN, CDR2 FVKESK. Losses at the gene ends were 0 bases for V and 4 bases for J; bases not matched to a gene: 2. In DNA form, the CDR3 reads TGTGCCAGCAGCCAAGATAGGACAGGGGGCTATGGCTACACCTTC. It specifies CASSQDRTGGYGYTF.

This clone was counted once. This chain uses TRBV5-1 with TRBJ1-1; TRBD1 matches at 8 bases. This CDR3 has 15 residues. Unmatched junction bases numbered 2, after V lost 0 bases and J lost 1 base. Germline V lookup: CDR1 SGHRS, CDR2 YFSETQ. CDR3 amino acids: CASSLDGQGNTEAFF. The CDR3 DNA reads TGCGCCAGCAGCTTGGACGGACAGGGGAACACTGAAGCTTTCTTT.

The V call is TRBV11-2, the J call TRBJ2-1, with unresolved D. The CDR3 is 14 amino acids. Germline-derived CDR1 and CDR2 are SGHAT and FQNNGV. V was pared by 3 bases and J by 3 bases, with 9 bases between. CDR3 nucleotide sequence: TGTGCCAGCAGCTTCCCGTCAGGCTACAATGAGCAGTTCTTC. It yields the protein CASSFPSGYNEQFF.

The V gene is TRBV6-4, the J gene TRBJ2-1; TRBD2 aligns across 12 bases. The CDR3 totals 14 residues. J was trimmed by 5 bases and V by 6 bases; bases with no gene match: 2. Germline V gene lookup returns CDR1 MRHNA and CDR2 SNTAGT. As DNA, the CDR3 is TGTGCCAGCAGACGGACTAGCGGGAACAATGAGCAGTTCTTC. Amino acids: CASRRTSGNNEQFF.

This chain connects TRBV9 to TRBJ2-1; 9 bases are a match to TRBD1. The germline V gene encodes CDR1 SGDLS and CDR2 YYNGEE. The CDR3 has 17 residues. J lost 4 bases, V lost 0 bases, and 8 bases had no gene match. CDR3 sequence: CASSVEGFGQGYNEQFF. The CDR3 nucleotides are TGTGCCAGCAGCGTAGAAGGGTTTGGACAGGGGTACAATGAGCAGTTCTTC.

The sample holds a few counts of this clone. The rearrangement uses TRBV28 and TRBJ2-5; D is perhaps TRBD2 (6 bases). The CDR3 contains 14 residues. Germline CDR1 is MDHEN and CDR2 is SYDVKM. V was cut by 6 bases and J by 2 bases, with 13 bases left in between. The CDR3 coding sequence is TGTGCCAGCAGCCCCGGGGAGGTGCAAGAGACCCAGTACTTC. This encodes CASSPGEVQETQYF.

V usage is TRBV30 and J usage is TRBJ2-7; no reliable D call. The CDR3 covers 17 residues. The V gene lost 0 bases and the J gene lost 2 bases, with 20 bases spanning the gap. Germline V gene lookup returns CDR1 GTSNPN and CDR2 SVGIG (reference sequence). In nucleotides, the CDR3 is TGTGCCTGGAGTGTACTGATGGTCCGAGACCTAGCCTACGAGCAGTACTTC. As protein: CAWSVLMVRDLAYEQYF.

Details on this clone: The sample has other DNA sequences that encode this CDR3 too. The J gene is TRBJ1-1, the V gene TRBV5-1; D gene uncertain. The CDR3 consists of 15 residues. The V gene lost 2 bases and the J gene lost 1 base, with 12 bases spanning the gap. Per germline, CDR1 SGHRS and CDR2 YFSETQ. CDR3 loop: CASSFRQAPNTEAFF. CDR3 nucleotides: TGCGCCAGCAGCTTCCGGCAGGCGCCGAACACTGAAGCTTTCTTT.

The chain has TRBV18 and TRBJ1-2, with a possible D match to TRBD1 (6 bases). Looked up from germline, CDR1 is KGHSH and CDR2 is LQKENI. Trimming took off 5 bases at V and 2 bases at J, with 9 bases between the two ends. The CDR3 totals 13 residues. The CDR3 nucleotides read TGTGCCAGCTCAGGGCAGGGGAACTATGGCTACACCTTC. Amino acid sequence: CASSGQGNYGYTF.